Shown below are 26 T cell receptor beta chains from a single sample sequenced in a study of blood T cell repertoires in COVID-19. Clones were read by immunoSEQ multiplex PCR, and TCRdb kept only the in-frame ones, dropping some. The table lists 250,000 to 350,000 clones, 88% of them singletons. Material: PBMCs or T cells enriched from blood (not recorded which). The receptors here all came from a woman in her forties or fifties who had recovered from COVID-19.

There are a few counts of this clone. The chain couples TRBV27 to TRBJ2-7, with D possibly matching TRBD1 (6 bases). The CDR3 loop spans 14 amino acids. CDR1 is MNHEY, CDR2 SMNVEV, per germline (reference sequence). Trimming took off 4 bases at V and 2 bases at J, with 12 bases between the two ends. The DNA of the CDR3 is TGTGCCAGCAGTTCCAGACAGGCACCCTACGAGCAGTACTTC. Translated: CASSSRQAPYEQYF.

CDR3 sequence: CASCAGGARSPLHF. The CDR3 DNA reads as TGTGCCAGTTGTGCGGGGGGGGCACGTTCACCCCTCCACTTT. The chain is built from TRBV28 and TRBJ1-6; D may be TRBD1 (6 bases). This CDR3 is 14 amino acids long. Germline loops: CDR1 MDHEN, CDR2 SYDVKM. The V end lost 9 bases, the J end lost 9 bases, and 18 bases lay between the germline ends.

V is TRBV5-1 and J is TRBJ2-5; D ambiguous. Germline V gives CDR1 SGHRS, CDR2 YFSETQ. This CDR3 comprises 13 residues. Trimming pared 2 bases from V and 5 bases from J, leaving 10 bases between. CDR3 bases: TGCGCCAGCAGCTTTAACTTCCGTGAGACCCAGTACTTC. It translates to CASSFNFRETQYF.

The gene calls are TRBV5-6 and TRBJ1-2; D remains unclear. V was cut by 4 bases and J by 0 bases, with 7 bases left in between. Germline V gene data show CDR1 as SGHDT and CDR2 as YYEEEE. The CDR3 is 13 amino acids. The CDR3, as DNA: TGTGCCAGCAGCCCCCGTTCTAACTATGGCTACACCTTC. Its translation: CASSPRSNYGYTF.

CDR3: CASSLDWQGSTEAFF. The CDR3 nucleotides read TGTGCCAGCAGCTTAGATTGGCAGGGAAGTACTGAAGCTTTCTTT. The V gene is TRBV11-2, the J gene TRBJ1-1; D is perhaps TRBD1 (5 bases). The V and J ends lost 0 bases and 5 bases respectively, with 13 bases between them. CDR1 is SGHAT, CDR2 FQNNGV, per germline. This CDR3 is built from 15 residues. Complete variable domain (other parts from reference TRBV11-2 and TRBJ1-1): EAGVAQSPRYKIIEKRQSVAFWCNPISGHATLYWYQQILGQGPKLLIQFQNNGVVDDSQLPKDRFSAERLKGVDSTLKIQPAKLEDSAVYLCASSLDWQGSTEAFFGQGTRLTVV.

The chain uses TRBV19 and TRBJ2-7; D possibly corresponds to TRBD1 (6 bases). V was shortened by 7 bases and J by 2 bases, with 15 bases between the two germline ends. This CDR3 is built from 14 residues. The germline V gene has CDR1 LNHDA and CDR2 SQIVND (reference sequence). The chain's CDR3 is CASNPSDRPYEQYF. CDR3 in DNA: TGTGCCAGTAATCCCTCGGACAGACCCTACGAGCAGTACTTC.

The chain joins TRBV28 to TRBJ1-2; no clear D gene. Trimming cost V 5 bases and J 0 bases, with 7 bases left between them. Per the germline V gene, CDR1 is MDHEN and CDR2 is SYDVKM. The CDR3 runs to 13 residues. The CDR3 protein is CASSITANYGYTF. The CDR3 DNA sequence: TGTGCCAGCAGTATCACAGCTAACTATGGCTACACCTTC.

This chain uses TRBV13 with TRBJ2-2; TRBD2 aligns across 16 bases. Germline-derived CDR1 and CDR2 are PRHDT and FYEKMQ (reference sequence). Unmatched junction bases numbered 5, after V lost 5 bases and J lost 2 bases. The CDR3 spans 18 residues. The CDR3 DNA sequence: TGTGCCAGCAGCAGGGGACTAGCGGGAGGGCCCAACACCGGGGAGCTGTTTTTT. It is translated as CASSRGLAGGPNTGELFF.

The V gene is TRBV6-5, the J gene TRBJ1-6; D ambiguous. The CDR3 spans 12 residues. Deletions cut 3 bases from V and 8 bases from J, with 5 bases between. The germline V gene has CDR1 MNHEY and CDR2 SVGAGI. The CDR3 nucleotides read TGTGCCAGCAGTTATCGGGATTCACCCCTCCACTTT. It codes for CASSYRDSPLHF.

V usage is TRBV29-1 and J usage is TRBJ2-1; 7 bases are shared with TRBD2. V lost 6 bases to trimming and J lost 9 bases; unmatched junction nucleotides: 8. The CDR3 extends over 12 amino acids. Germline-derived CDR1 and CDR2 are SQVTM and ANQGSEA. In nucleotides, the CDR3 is TGCAGCGTCCGAGGGAGGGATGGTGAGCAGTTCTTC. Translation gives CSVRGRDGEQFF.

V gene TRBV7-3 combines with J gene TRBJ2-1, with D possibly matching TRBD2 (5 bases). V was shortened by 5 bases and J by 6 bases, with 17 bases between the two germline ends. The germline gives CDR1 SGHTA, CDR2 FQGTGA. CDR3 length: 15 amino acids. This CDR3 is CASSEHVDLLNEQFF. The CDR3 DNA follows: TGTGCCAGCAGCGAACATGTGGACTTACTCAATGAGCAGTTCTTC. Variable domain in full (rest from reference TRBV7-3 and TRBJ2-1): GAGVSQTPSNKVTEKGKYVELRCDPISGHTALYWYRQSLGQGPEFLIYFQGTGAADDSGLPNDRFFAVRPEGSVSTLKIQRTERGDSAVYLCASSEHVDLLNEQFFGPGTRLTVL.

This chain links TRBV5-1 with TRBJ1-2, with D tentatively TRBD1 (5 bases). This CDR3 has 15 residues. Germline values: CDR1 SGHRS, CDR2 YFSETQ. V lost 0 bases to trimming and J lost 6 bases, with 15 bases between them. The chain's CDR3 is CASSLGQLRGNGYTF. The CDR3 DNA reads TGCGCCAGCAGCTTGGGGCAGCTCCGGGGGAATGGCTACACCTTC. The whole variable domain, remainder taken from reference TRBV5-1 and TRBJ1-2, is KAGVTQTPRYLIKTRGQQVTLSCSPISGHRSVSWYQQTPGQGLQFLFEYFSETQRNKGNFPGRFSGRQFSNSRSEMNVSTLELGDSALYLCASSLGQLRGNGYTFGSGTRLTVV.

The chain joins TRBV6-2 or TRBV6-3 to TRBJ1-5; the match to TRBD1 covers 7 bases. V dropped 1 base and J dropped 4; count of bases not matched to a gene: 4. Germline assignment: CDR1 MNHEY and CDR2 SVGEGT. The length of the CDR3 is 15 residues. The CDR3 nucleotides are TGTGCCAGCAGTTACTGGGGGACAGAGAATCAGCCCCAGCATTTT. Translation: CASSYWGTENQPQHF.

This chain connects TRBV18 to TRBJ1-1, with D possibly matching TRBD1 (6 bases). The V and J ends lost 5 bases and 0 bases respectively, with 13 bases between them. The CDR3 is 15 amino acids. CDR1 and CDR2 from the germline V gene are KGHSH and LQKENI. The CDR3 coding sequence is TGTGCCAGCTCAGAGGACAGCCGCGTGAACACTGAAGCTTTCTTT. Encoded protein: CASSEDSRVNTEAFF.

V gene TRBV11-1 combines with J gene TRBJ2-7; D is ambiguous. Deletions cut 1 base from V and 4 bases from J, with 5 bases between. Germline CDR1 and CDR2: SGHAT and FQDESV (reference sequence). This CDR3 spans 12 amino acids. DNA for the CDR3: TGTGCCAGCAGCTTAGATAGTTACGAGCAGTACTTC. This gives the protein CASSLDSYEQYF. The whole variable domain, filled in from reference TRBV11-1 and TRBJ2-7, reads EAEVAQSPRYKITEKSQAVAFWCDPISGHATLYWYRQILGQGPELLVQFQDESVVDDSQLPKDRFSAERLKGVDSTLKIQPAELGDSAMYLCASSLDSYEQYFGPGTRLTVT.

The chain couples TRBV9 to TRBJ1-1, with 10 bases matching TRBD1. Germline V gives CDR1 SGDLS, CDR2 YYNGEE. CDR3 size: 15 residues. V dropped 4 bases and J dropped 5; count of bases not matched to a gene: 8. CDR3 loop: CASSPGQGWLTEAFF. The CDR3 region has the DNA TGTGCCAGCAGCCCGGGACAGGGGTGGTTGACTGAAGCTTTCTTT.

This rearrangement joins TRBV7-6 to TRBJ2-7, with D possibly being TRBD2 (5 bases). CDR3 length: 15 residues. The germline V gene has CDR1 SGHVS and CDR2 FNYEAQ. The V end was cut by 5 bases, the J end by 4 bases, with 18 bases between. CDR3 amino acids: CASSAEGGQAYEQYF. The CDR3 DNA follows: TGTGCCAGCAGCGCAGAAGGCGGGCAGGCTTACGAGCAGTACTTC.

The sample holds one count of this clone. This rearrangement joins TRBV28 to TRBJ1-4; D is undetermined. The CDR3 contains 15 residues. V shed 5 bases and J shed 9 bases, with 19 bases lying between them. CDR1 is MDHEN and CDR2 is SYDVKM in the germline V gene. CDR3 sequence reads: CASSPMEGLVKKLFF. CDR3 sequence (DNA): TGTGCCAGCAGTCCCATGGAGGGCCTGGTGAAAAAACTGTTTTTT.

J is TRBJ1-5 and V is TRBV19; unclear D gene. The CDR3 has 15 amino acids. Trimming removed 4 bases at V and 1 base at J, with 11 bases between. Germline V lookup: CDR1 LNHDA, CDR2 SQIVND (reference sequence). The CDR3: CASSREGESNQPQHF. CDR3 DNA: TGTGCCAGTAGTAGGGAGGGTGAGAGCAATCAGCCCCAGCATTTT.

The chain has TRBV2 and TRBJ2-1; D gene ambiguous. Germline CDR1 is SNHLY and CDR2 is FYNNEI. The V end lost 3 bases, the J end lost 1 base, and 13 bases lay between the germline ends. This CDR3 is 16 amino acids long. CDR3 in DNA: TGTGCCAGCAGTGATTCAAGCAGAGGATCCTACAATGAGCAGTTCTTC. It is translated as CASSDSSRGSYNEQFF.

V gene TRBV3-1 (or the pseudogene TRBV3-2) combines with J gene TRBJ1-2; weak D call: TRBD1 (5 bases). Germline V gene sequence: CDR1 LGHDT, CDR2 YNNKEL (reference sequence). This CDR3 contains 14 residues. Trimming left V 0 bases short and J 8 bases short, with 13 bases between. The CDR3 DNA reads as TGTGCCAGCAGCCAAGATGTGGGGGGGTTGGGCTACACCTTC. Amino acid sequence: CASSQDVGGLGYTF.

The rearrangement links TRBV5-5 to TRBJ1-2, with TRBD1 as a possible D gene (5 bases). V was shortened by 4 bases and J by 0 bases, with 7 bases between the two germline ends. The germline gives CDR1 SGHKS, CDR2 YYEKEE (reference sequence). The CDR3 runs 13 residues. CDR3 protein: CASSPDTNYGYTF. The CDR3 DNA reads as TGTGCCAGCAGCCCGGACACTAACTATGGCTACACCTTC. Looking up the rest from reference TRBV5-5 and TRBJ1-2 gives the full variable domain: DAGVTQSPTHLIKTRGQQVTLRCSPISGHKSVSWYQQVLGQGPQFIFQYYEKEERGRGNFPDRFSARQFPNYSSELNVNALLLGDSALYLCASSPDTNYGYTFGSGTRLTVV.

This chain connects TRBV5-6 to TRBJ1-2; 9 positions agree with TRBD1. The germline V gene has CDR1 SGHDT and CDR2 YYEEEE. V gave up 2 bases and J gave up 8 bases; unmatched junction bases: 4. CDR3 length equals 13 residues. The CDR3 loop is CASSLQGAPGYTF. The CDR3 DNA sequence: TGTGCCAGCAGCTTACAGGGGGCGCCGGGCTACACCTTC. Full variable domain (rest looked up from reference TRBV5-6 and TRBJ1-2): DAGVTQSPTHLIKTRGQQVTLRCSPKSGHDTVSWYQQALGQGPQFIFQYYEEEERQRGNFPDRFSGHQFPNYSSELNVNALLLGDSALYLCASSLQGAPGYTFGSGTRLTVV.

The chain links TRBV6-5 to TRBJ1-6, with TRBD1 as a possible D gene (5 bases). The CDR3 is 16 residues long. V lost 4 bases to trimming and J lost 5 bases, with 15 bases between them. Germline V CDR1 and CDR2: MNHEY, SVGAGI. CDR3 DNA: TGTGCCAGCAGTTCCAGAGCCAGGGCAAATAATTCACCCCTCCACTTT. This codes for CASSSRARANNSPLHF.

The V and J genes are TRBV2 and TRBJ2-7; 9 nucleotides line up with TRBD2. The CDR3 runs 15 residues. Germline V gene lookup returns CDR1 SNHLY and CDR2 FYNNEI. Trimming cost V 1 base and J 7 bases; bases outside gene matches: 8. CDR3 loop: CASSEGGGRAHEQYF. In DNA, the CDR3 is TGTGCCAGCAGTGAAGGAGGCGGGAGGGCCCATGAGCAGTACTTC.

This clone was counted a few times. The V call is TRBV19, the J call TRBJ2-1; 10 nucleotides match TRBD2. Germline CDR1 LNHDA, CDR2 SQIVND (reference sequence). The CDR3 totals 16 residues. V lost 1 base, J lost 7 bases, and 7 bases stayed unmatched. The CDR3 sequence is CASSIVSSGSRNEQFF. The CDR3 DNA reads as TGTGCCAGTAGTATAGTTTCTAGCGGGAGTCGGAATGAGCAGTTCTTC.